Presented here are 25 T cell receptor beta chains from one specimen sequenced in a study of T cell repertoires in cytomegalovirus infection (dated 2019 in TCRdb). The antigens for these receptors are not known. What the treatment or condition label conveys for this sample: in vitro stimulation with specific CMV peptide epitopes to enrich CMV-specific T cells. Reads for this sample came from an Illumina HiSeq 1500. In TCRdb, the public reads were trimmed at Q25 with fastp and aligned with MiXCR, with productive beta chains retained. Here each entry gathers all rows of one CDR3 protein and keeps the most common genes and DNA. The sample table records about 700,000 distinct CDR3 sequences; roughly a third of these occur just once. The ten largest clonotypes hold roughly 18% of the sample. Sequences were derived from cultured PBMCs, sampled from culture after CMV antigen stimulation. The receptor set was obtained from a human donor in good health (CMV status not recorded). Some clones in this sample may be carry-over from other donors' samples.

The gene calls are TRBV12-3 or TRBV12-4 and TRBJ1-5, with 7 bases that match TRBD1. J was trimmed by 10 bases and V by 6 bases; bases with no gene match: 15. The length of the CDR3 is 15 residues. CDR3 bases: TGTGCCAGCAGCCAGGACAGGACCGACCCACTTCCCCAGCATTTT. Translated: CASSQDRTDPLPQHF.

The gene calls are TRBV19 and TRBJ1-2; 7 nucleotides match TRBD1. The trim removed 6 bases at V and 2 bases at J, leaving 12 bases unmatched. The length of the CDR3 is 16 residues. Germline-derived CDR1 and CDR2 are LNHDA and SQIVND (reference sequence). Here the CDR3 DNA reads TGTGCCAGTAGGCCGGGACAGAGTAAAATCAACTATGGCTACACCTTC. As protein: CASRPGQSKINYGYTF.

The chain carries TRBV5-4 and TRBJ2-7, with 9 bases that match TRBD1. This CDR3 spans 15 amino acids. Germline trimming cut 4 bases from V and 5 bases from J; bases unmatched to any gene: 10. The germline gives CDR1 SGHNT, CDR2 YYREEE (reference sequence). The CDR3: CASSGGQGVDNEQYF. DNA of the CDR3: TGTGCCAGCAGCGGGGGACAGGGAGTGGACAACGAGCAGTACTTC.

This clonotype has more than one count but fewer than ten. The chain carries TRBV7-6 and TRBJ1-5; perhaps TRBD1 as D (5 bases). The CDR3 is made up of 14 amino acids. Germline-derived CDR1 and CDR2 are SGHVS and FNYEAQ. V was clipped by 8 bases and J by 2 bases, with 13 bases between them. CDR3 sequence: CASENGGGNQPQHF. CDR3 bases: TGTGCCAGCGAGAATGGGGGGGGCAATCAGCCCCAGCATTTT.

This sequence joins TRBV7-6 and TRBJ2-1; D gene uncertain. The CDR3 consists of 12 residues. Germline assignment: CDR1 SGHVS and CDR2 FNYEAQ. The V end lost 4 bases, the J end lost 9 bases, and 10 bases lay between the germline ends. The CDR3 loop reads CASSSMTGEQFF. CDR3 nucleotide sequence: TGTGCCAGCAGCTCCATGACGGGTGAGCAGTTCTTC.

The chain joins TRBV2 to TRBJ1-6; D is ambiguous. The length of the CDR3 is 14 residues. The V and J ends lost 4 bases and 9 bases respectively, with 13 bases between them. CDR1 and CDR2 from the germline V gene are SNHLY and FYNNEI. CDR3 sequence (DNA): TGTGCCAGCAGTGTGGAGTTCAGCGGTTCACCCCTCCACTTT. This codes for CASSVEFSGSPLHF.

This clonotype was found a few times. The chain has TRBV4-3 and TRBJ1-1; TRBD1 agrees at 8 bases. Germline loops: CDR1 LGHNA, CDR2 YSLEER. The V segment lost 4 bases and the J segment 6 bases; nucleotides outside the gene matches: 13. This CDR3 contains 16 residues. Here the CDR3 DNA reads TGCGCCAGCAGCCCTAACAGACAGGGGACAGGAGCTGAAGCTTTCTTT. This sequence encodes CASSPNRQGTGAEAFF.

There are a few counts of this clonotype. This sequence joins TRBV12-3 or TRBV12-4 and TRBJ2-3; D is uncertain. The CDR3 sequence is 15 residues long. Trimming removed 3 bases at V and 2 bases at J, with 12 bases between. This CDR3 reads CASSFPFGNTDTQYF. The CDR3 DNA follows: TGTGCCAGCAGTTTCCCATTTGGAAACACAGATACGCAGTATTTT.

The chain is built from TRBV7-8 and TRBJ2-3; the D gene is possibly TRBD2 (6 bases). There are 14 residues in the CDR3. The V and J ends lost 3 bases and 4 bases respectively, with 11 bases between them. Germline-derived CDR1 and CDR2 are SGHVS and FQNEAQ. CDR3 DNA sequence: TGTGCCAGCAGCTTCGTACTAGCCTCAGATACGCAGTATTTT. Protein product: CASSFVLASDTQYF.

This clonotype was recorded many times. The chain is built from TRBV7-2 and TRBJ2-7; D gene unclear. Germline V lookup: CDR1 SGHTA, CDR2 FQGNSA. This CDR3 is built from 12 residues. V lost 1 base and J lost 5, with 6 bases in between. The CDR3 region has the DNA TGTGCCAGCAGCTTAGTGGGCGACGAGCAGTACTTC. Encoded protein: CASSLVGDEQYF.

The chain carries TRBV12-3 or TRBV12-4 and TRBJ2-7; 15 nucleotides match TRBD2. The CDR3 sequence is 17 residues long. The trim removed 4 bases at V and 6 bases at J, leaving 10 bases unmatched. Written as DNA, the CDR3 is TGTGCCAGCAGTTATGGGGCCAGGGGACTAGCGGGGGGCGAGCAGTACTTC. Its protein is CASSYGARGLAGGEQYF.

This chain connects TRBV5-3 to TRBJ2-1; possibly TRBD1 for D (5 bases). TRBV5-3 is given ORF status, its function remaining uncertain. The CDR3 has 13 amino acids. Trimming stripped 8 bases from V and 6 bases from J, with 15 bases between. The CDR3 region has the DNA TGTGCCAGCAGCAACCGACAGCCCAATGAGCAGTTCTTC. Translating gives CASSNRQPNEQFF.

The chain combines TRBV7-2 with TRBJ2-1; no reliable D call. The CDR3 is 14 amino acids. V lost 1 base to trimming and J lost 8 bases, with 12 bases between them. CDR1 is SGHTA, CDR2 FQGNSA, per germline. The CDR3 DNA reads as TGTGCCAGCAGCTTAGGGCCCGGTTCGGATGAGCAGTTCTTC. Its protein is CASSLGPGSDEQFF.

The table lists this clonotype with many counts. The V and J genes are TRBV7-9 and TRBJ2-3, with TRBD2 identical over 11 bases. V shed 1 base and J 2 bases; nucleotides not matched to a gene: 2. The CDR3 runs to 16 residues. Germline values: CDR1 SEHNR, CDR2 FQNEAQ (reference sequence). The CDR3 DNA reads TGTGCCAGCAGCTTAGGACTAGCGGGGACCACAGATACGCAGTATTTT. Protein product: CASSLGLAGTTDTQYF. Variable domain in full (rest from reference TRBV7-9 and TRBJ2-3): DTGVSQNPRHKITKRGQNVTFRCDPISEHNRLYWYRQTLGQGPEFLTYFQNEAQLEKSRLLSDRFSAERPKGSFSTLEIQRTEQGDSAMYLCASSLGLAGTTDTQYFGPGTRLTVL.

The chain uses TRBV6-6 and TRBJ1-2; no reliable D call. The CDR3 spans 12 residues. Trimming shortened V by 2 bases and J by 7 bases, and 8 bases separated the two germline ends. Per germline, CDR1 MNHNY and CDR2 SVGAGI (reference sequence). The CDR3 sequence: CASSYGPAGYTF. Here the CDR3 DNA reads TGTGCCAGCAGTTACGGGCCTGCTGGCTACACCTTC.

The V gene is TRBV5-4, the J gene TRBJ1-1; the match to TRBD1 covers 7 bases. With 4 bases clipped from V and 5 bases from J, the junction kept 11 bases outside the gene matches. Germline CDR1 SGHNT, CDR2 YYREEE (reference sequence). The CDR3 consists of 15 residues. The CDR3, as DNA: TGTGCCAGCAGCCTCCAACAGGGGTACCCTACTGAAGCTTTCTTT. Translated, it gives CASSLQQGYPTEAFF.

The chain combines TRBV7-2 with TRBJ2-5; D perhaps matches TRBD2 (5 bases). CDR3 length: 15 residues. Trimming left V 1 base short and J 5 bases short, with 14 bases between. In germline, CDR1 is SGHTA, CDR2 FQGNSA. CDR3 nucleotides: TGTGCCAGCAGCTTAGGCGGGCCGGGTACGGAGACCCAGTACTTC. This sequence encodes CASSLGGPGTETQYF.

The chain has TRBV12-3 or TRBV12-4 and TRBJ2-3; D not certain. The CDR3 has 15 residues. Trimming shortened V by 5 bases and J by 3 bases, and 15 bases separated the two germline ends. The CDR3: CASSPNVATTDTQYF. CDR3 DNA: TGTGCCAGCAGTCCTAACGTAGCCACAACAGATACGCAGTATTTT.

This clonotype occurred a few times. The rearrangement joins TRBV6-2 or TRBV6-3 to TRBJ1-4, with 7 bases that match TRBD1. The trim removed 2 bases at V and 3 bases at J, leaving 3 bases unmatched. Per the germline V gene, CDR1 is MNHEY and CDR2 is SVGEGT. The CDR3 is made up of 15 amino acids. CDR3 residues: CASSYRDRANEKLFF. CDR3 in DNA: TGTGCCAGCAGTTACCGTGACAGGGCTAATGAAAAACTGTTTTTT.

This clonotype has a handful of counts. The chain employs TRBV7-9 and TRBJ2-5; TRBD2 agrees at 15 bases. CDR1 and CDR2 (germline): SEHNR, FQNEAQ (reference sequence). The CDR3 is made up of 16 amino acids. V lost 6 bases, J lost 3 bases, and 5 bases stayed unmatched. CDR3: CASSLRTSGGEETQYF. DNA of the CDR3: TGTGCCAGCAGTCTTCGGACTAGCGGGGGGGAAGAGACCCAGTACTTC.

This clonotype has just a few counts. This rearrangement joins TRBV6-2 or TRBV6-3 to TRBJ2-7; 7 bases agree with TRBD2. CDR1 MNHEY and CDR2 SVGEGT come from the germline V gene. CDR3 size: 14 residues. J lost 5 bases, V lost 3 bases, and 7 bases had no gene match. The CDR3 bases are TGTGCCAGCAGTTATGACGGGAGGCTCGACGAGCAGTACTTC. Protein: CASSYDGRLDEQYF.

This rearrangement joins TRBV5-4 to TRBJ2-5; tentative D call: TRBD1 (6 bases). The germline CDR1 and CDR2 sequences are SGHNT and YYREEE (reference sequence). The CDR3 totals 15 residues. V lost 4 bases to trimming and J lost 5 bases, with 18 bases between them. The CDR3 here is CASSRKYRDAETQYF. DNA for the CDR3: TGTGCCAGCAGCAGGAAGTACAGGGATGCGGAGACCCAGTACTTC.

This clonotype was detected only a few times. This sequence joins TRBV10-3 and TRBJ2-7; 7 bases agree with TRBD1. The CDR3 is 13 amino acids. With 7 bases clipped from V and 1 base from J, the junction kept 4 bases outside the gene matches. From germline, CDR1 is ENHRY and CDR2 SYGVKD. In DNA, the CDR3 is TGTGCCATCACCCAGGGACAGTCCTACGAGCAGTACTTC. It specifies CAITQGQSYEQYF.

Only one count was recorded for this clonotype. The chain combines TRBV4-2 with TRBJ1-2, with 10 positions matching TRBD1. J gave up 8 bases and V 0 bases, and 9 bases lay outside the gene matches. The CDR3 has 16 residues. CDR1 LGHNA and CDR2 YNFKEQ come from the germline V gene. For the CDR3, the DNA is TGTGCCAGCAGCCAAGATTACCGGACAGGGGGGAAAGGCTACACCTTC. This sequence encodes CASSQDYRTGGKGYTF.

CDR3 sequence (DNA): TGTGCCAGCAGTTTTGGGGGGGGACAGAGAGAGACCCAGTACTTC. Amino acid sequence: CASSFGGGQRETQYF. The chain combines TRBV28 with TRBJ2-5; either TRBD1 or TRBD2 may supply D (7 bases each). CDR3 length equals 15 residues. The V gene lost 3 bases and the J gene lost 4 bases, with 15 bases spanning the gap. Germline V gene sequence: CDR1 MDHEN, CDR2 SYDVKM.